This entry concerns a single T cell receptor (beta chain). Its antigen is currently unknown. These data originate in a study of cytomegalovirus exposure and HLA in healthy donors. Study background: Genotyping of some 390 donors showed that over 80% belonged to the Caucasian-associated ancestry cluster. Study-wide results and limits: A previous analysis found most TCR beta V segments productive roughly 87% or roughly 30% of the time.

V was shortened by 1 base and J by 2 bases, with 10 bases between the two germline ends. This CDR3 is built from 15 residues. The germline CDR1 and CDR2 sequences are LNHDA and SQIVND (reference sequence). The PCR was carried out with 60 Vbeta primers and 13 Jbeta primers. Here immunoSEQ multiplex PCR was the method, and the copy in TCRdb shows in-frame clones only, minus some. The repertoire holds around 150,000 clones, with 68% as singletons. The sample consisted of PBMCs. The sequence was collected from a man in his thirties or forties in good health and CMV-seropositive. The V call is TRBV19, the J call TRBJ2-3; D is ambiguous. The CDR3 here is CASSIGRIFTDTQYF. DNA for the CDR3: TGTGCCAGTAGTATAGGGCGGATCTTCACAGATACGCAGTATTTT.